This TCR beta chain originates from a study of blood T cell repertoires in COVID-19. The method was immunoSEQ multiplex PCR; TCRdb's version includes in-frame clones alone and lacks a portion of them. The sample lists roughly 78,000 clones; roughly nine tenths were seen once. The CDR3 totals 14 residues. The germline V gene has CDR1 SQVTM and CDR2 ANQGSEA. The V segment lost 7 bases and the J segment 4 bases; nucleotides outside the gene matches: 5. J is TRBJ2-1 and V is TRBV29-1; 12 positions match TRBD2. Sample: peripheral blood. The TCR sequence derives from a woman aged 60-70 years with acute or convalescent COVID-19. Here the CDR3 DNA reads TGCAGCGGGAGACTAGCGGGGGCGTACAATGAGCAGTTCTTC. It translates to CSGRLAGAYNEQFF.